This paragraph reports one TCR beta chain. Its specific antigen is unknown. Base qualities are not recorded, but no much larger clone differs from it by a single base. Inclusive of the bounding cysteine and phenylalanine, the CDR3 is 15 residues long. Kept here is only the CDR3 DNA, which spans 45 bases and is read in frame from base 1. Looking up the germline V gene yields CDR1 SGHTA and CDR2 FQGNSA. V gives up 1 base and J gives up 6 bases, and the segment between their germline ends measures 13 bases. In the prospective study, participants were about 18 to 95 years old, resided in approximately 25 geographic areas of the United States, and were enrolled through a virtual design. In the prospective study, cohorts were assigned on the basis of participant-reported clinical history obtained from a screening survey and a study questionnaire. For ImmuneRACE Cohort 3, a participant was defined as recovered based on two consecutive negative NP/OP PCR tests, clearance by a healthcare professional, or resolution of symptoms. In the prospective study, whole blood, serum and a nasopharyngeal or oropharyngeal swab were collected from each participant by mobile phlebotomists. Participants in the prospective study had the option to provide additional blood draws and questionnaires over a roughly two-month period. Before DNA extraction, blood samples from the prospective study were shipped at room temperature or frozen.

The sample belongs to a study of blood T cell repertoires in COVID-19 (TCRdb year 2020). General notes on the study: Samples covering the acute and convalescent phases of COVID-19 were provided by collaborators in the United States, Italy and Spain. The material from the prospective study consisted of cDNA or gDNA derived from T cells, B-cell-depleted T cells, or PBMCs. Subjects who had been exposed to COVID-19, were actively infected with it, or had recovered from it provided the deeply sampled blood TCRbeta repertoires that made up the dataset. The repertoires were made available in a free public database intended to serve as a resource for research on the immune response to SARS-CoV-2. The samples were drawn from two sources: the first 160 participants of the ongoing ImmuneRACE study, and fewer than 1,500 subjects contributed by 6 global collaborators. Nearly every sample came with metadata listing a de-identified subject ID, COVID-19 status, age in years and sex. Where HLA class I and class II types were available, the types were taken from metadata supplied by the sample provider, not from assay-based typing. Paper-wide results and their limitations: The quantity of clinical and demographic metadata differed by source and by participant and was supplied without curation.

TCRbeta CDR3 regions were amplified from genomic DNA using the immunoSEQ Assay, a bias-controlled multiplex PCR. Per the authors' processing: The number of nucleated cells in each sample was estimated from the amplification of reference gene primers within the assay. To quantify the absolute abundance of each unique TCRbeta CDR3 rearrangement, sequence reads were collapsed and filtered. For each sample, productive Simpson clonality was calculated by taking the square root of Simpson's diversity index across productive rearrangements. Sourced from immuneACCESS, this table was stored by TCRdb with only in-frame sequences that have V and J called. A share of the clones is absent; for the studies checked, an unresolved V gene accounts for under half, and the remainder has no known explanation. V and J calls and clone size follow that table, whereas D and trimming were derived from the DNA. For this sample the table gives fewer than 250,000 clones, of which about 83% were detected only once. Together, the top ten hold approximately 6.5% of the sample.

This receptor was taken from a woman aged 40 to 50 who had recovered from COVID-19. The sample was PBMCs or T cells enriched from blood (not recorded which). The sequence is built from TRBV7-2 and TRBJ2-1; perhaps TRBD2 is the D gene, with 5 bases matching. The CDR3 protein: CASSLVRNSVNEQFF. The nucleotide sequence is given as TGTGCCAGCAGCTTAGTTCGGAATAGCGTCAATGAGCAGTTCTTC.